Listed below are T cell receptor beta chains from one sample, sequenced in a study of molecular identifiers for immune sequencing clone quantification. TCRdb recomputed calls from the PCR reads with MiXCR, one row per CDR3 protein. The repertoire holds about 510,000 distinct CDR3 sequences, with about 21% as singletons. Sequenced sample: naive CD8+ T cells from blood, with Jurkat cell RNA spiked in. Receptor source: a human donor in good health. Some libraries in this study had Jurkat cell RNA spiked in. Both conserved end residues are part of each CDR3.

CASSLAWRPSPYEQYF | 16 | TRBJ2-7 | TRBV7-9
CASSFGTGGFNSGNTIHF | 18 | TRBJ1-3 | TRBV5-3
CATSDIASGSHGELFF | 16 | TRBJ2-2 | TRBV24-1
CASGYSQRSNTEAFF | 15 | TRBJ1-1 | TRBV27
CASSSGLAGAWKQFF | 15 | TRBJ2-1 | TRBV5-1
CASKTGTSGLADTQYF | 16 | TRBJ2-3 | TRBV6-2/TRBV6-3
CASSSKGVTDTQYF | 14 | TRBJ2-3 | TRBV7-9
CASSLARVGGRSRDTQYF | 18 | TRBJ2-3 | TRBV12-3/TRBV12-4
CASSPETVGNYGYTF | 15 | TRBJ1-2 | TRBV18
CASSVAGGMSTDTQYF | 16 | TRBJ2-3 | TRBV9
CASSVVVVPLNSNQPQHF | 18 | TRBJ1-5 | TRBV9
CAISDSYGYTF | 11 | TRBJ1-2 | TRBV10-3
CATNLGNPTDTQYF | 14 | TRBJ2-3 | TRBV19
CASSPDSYNEKLFF | 14 | TRBJ1-4 | TRBV5-1
CASSTGTANTGELFF | 15 | TRBJ2-2 | TRBV9
CASPLRPVAKNIQYF | 15 | TRBJ2-4 | TRBV5-1
CASSQDHGGRQYNEQFF | 17 | TRBJ2-1 | TRBV4-3
CASSPRGGPSTDTQYF | 16 | TRBJ2-3 | TRBV12-3/TRBV12-4
CASSDVSGEYQPQHF | 15 | TRBJ1-5 | TRBV4-1
CASSPDSGGKYEQYF | 15 | TRBJ2-7 | TRBV5-1
CASSPTRAGGLGEQFF | 16 | TRBJ2-1 | TRBV27
CASSLSTQGWEQYF | 14 | TRBJ2-7 | TRBV27
CASSLGGARTLNTGELFF | 18 | TRBJ2-2 | TRBV7-6
CASSPTRNAETQYF | 14 | TRBJ2-5 | TRBV6-2/TRBV6-3
CASRTPRTSSNSPLHF | 16 | TRBJ1-6 | TRBV28
CARTRDRGPVSTNEELFF | 18 | TRBJ1-4 | TRBV2
CASRRIGGYEQYF | 13 | TRBJ2-7 | TRBV27
CSASYGYTF | 9 | TRBJ1-2 | TRBV20-1
CATSRVGEPQHF | 12 | TRBJ1-5 | TRBV15
CASSPGLAGVFAAYNEQFF | 19 | TRBJ2-1 | TRBV12-1
CASTLLGYSNQPQHF | 15 | TRBJ1-5 | TRBV19
CASSPLRGRGEQFF | 14 | TRBJ2-1 | TRBV27